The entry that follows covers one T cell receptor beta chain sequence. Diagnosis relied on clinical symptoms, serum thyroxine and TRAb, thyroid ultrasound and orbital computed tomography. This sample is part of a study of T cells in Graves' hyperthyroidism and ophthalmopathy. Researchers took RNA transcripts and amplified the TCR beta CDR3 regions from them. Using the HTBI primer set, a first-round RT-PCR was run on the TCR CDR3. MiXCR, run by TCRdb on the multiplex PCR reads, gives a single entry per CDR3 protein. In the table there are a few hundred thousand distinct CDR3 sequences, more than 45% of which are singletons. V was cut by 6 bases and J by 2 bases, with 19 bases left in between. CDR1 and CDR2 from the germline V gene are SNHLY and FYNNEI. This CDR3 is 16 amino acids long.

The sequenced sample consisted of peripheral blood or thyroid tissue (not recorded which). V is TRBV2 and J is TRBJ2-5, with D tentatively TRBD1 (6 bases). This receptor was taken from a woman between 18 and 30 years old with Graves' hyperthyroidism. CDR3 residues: CASSFVGRTDQETQYF. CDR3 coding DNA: TGTGCCAGCAGCTTTGTCGGCCGGACAGATCAAGAGACCCAGTACTTC.